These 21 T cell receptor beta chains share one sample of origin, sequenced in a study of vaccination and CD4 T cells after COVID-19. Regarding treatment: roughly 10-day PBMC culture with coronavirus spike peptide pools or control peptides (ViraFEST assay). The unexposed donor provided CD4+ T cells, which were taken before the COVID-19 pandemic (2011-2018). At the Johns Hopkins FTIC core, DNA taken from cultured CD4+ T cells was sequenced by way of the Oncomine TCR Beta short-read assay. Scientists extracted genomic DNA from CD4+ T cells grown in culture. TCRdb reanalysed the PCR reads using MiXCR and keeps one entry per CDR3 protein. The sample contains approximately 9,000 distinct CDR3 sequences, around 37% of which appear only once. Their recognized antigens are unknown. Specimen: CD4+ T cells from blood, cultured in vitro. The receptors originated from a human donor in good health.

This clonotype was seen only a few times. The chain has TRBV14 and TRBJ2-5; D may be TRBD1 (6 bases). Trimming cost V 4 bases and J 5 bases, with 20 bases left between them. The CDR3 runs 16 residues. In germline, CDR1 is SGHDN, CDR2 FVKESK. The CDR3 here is CASSPGPGVWLETQYF. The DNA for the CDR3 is TGTGCCAGCAGCCCGGGCCCAGGGGTGTGGTTGGAGACCCAGTACTTC. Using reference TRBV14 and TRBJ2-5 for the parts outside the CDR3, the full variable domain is EAGVTQFPSHSVIEKGQTVTLRCDPISGHDNLYWYRRVMGKEIKFLLHFVKESKQDESGMPNNRFLAERTGGTYSTLKVQPAELEDSGVYFCASSPGPGVWLETQYFGPGTRLLVL.

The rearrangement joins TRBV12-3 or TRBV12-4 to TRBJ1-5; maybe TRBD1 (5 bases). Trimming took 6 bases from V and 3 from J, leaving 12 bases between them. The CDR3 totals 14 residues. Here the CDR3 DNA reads TGTGCCAGCAGGGGGGACGGAGACAATCAGCCCCAGCATTTT. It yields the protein CASRGDGDNQPQHF.

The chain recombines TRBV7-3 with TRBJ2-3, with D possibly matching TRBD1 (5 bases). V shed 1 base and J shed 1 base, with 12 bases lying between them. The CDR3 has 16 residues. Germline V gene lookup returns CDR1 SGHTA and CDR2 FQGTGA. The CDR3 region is CASSLSSTAGTDTQYF. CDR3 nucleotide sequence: TGTGCCAGCAGCTTAAGTTCGACAGCCGGCACAGATACGCAGTATTTT.

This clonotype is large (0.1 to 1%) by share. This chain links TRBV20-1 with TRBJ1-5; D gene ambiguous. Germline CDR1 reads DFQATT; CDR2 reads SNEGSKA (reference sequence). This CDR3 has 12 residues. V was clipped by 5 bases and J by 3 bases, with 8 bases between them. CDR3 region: CSAWDSNQPQHF. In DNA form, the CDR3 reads TGCAGTGCTTGGGATTCCAATCAGCCCCAGCATTTT.

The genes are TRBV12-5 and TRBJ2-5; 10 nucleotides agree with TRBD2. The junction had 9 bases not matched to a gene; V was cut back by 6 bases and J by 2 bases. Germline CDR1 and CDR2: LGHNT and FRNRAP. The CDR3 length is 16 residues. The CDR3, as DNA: TGTGCTAGTGGACCGGGGGCTAGCGGGGGTCAAGAGACCCAGTACTTC. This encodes CASGPGASGGQETQYF.

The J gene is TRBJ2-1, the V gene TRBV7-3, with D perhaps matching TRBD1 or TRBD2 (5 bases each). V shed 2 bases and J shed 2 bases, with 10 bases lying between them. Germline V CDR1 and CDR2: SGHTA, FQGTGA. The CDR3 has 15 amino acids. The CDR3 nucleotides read TGTGCCAGCAGCTTAGAGGGGTCCCCCTACAATGAGCAGTTCTTC. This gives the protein CASSLEGSPYNEQFF.

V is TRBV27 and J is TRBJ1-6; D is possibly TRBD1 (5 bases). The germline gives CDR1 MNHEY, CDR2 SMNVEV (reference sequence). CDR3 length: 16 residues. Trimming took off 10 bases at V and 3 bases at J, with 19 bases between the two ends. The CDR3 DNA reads TGTGCCACCTCGCTAGGGGTGATCCACTATAATTCACCCCTCCACTTT. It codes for CATSLGVIHYNSPLHF.

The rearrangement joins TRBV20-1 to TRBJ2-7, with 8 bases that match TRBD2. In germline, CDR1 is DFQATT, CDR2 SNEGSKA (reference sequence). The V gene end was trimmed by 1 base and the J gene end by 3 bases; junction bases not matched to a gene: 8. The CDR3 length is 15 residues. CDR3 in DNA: TGCAGTGCTAGAGGAGGTACGGGAGGGAACTACGAGCAGTACTTC. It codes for CSARGGTGGNYEQYF.

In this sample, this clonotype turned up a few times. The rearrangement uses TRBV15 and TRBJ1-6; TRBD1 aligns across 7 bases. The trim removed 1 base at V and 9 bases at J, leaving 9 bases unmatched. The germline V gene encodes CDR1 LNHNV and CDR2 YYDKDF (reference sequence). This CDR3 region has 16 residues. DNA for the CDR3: TGTGCCACCAGCAGAGCCAGGGCAGGGGGTGGTTCACCCCTCCACTTT. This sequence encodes CATSRARAGGGSPLHF. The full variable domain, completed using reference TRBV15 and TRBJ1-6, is DAMVIQNPRYQVTQFGKPVTLSCSQTLNHNVMYWYQQKSSQAPKLLFHYYDKDFNNEADTPDNFQSRRPNTSFCFLDIRSPGLGDTAMYLCATSRARAGGGSPLHFGNGTRLTVT.

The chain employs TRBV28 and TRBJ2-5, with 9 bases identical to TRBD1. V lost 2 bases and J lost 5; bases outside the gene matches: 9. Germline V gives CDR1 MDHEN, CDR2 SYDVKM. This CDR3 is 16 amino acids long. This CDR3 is CASSLRMGQGVETQYF. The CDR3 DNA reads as TGTGCCAGCAGTTTACGTATGGGACAGGGTGTGGAGACCCAGTACTTC.

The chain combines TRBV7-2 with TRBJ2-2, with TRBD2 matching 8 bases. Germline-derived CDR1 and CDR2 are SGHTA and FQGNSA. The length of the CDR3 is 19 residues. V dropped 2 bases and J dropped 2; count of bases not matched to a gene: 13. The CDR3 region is CASSLIVVGGRLNTGELFF. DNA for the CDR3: TGTGCCAGCAGCTTAATTGTCGTCGGCGGGAGGCTCAACACCGGGGAGCTGTTTTTT. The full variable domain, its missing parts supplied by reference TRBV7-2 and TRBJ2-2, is GAGVSQSPSNKVTEKGKDVELRCDPISGHTALYWYRQSLGQGLEFLIYFQGNSAPDKSGLPSDRFSAERTGGSVSTLTIQRTQQEDSAVYLCASSLIVVGGRLNTGELFFGEGSRLTVL.

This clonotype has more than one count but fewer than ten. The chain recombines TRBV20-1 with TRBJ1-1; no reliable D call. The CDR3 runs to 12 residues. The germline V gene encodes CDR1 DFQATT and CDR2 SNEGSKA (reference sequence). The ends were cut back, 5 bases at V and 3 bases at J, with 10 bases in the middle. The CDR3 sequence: CSAGNVHTEAFF. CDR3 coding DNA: TGCAGTGCTGGGAATGTGCACACTGAAGCTTTCTTT.

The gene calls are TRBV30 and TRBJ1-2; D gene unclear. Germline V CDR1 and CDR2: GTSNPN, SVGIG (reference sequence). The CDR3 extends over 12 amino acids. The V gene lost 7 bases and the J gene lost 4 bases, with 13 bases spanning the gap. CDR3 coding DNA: TGTGCCTCGCCCGGGGTCGGCTATGGCTACACCTTC. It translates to CASPGVGYGYTF.

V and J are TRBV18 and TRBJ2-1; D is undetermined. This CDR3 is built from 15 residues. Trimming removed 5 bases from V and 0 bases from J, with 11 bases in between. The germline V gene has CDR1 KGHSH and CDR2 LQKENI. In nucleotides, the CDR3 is TGTGCCAGCTCAACTACCACAAGCTCCTACAATGAGCAGTTCTTC. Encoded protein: CASSTTTSSYNEQFF.

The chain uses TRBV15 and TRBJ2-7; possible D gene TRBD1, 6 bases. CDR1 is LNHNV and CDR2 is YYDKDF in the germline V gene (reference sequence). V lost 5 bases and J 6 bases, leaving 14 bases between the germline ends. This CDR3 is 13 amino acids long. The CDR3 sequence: CATSFHRAPEQYF. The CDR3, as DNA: TGTGCCACCAGCTTTCACAGGGCCCCCGAGCAGTACTTC.

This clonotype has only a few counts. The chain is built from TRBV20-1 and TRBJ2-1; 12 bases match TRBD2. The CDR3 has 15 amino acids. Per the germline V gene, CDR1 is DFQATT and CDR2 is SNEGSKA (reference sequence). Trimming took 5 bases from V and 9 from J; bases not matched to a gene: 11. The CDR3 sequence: CSAPDLAGGPGEQFF. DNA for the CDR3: TGCAGTGCTCCAGACCTAGCGGGAGGGCCTGGTGAGCAGTTCTTC.

The CDR3 reads CAWSMDRHGYTF. The CDR3 nucleotides are TGTGCCTGGAGTATGGACAGACATGGCTACACCTTC. This chain links TRBV30 with TRBJ1-2, with D maybe TRBD1 (6 bases). Trimming removed 2 bases from V and 6 bases from J, with 10 bases in between. The CDR3 is 12 amino acids. CDR1 and CDR2 from the germline V gene are GTSNPN and SVGIG (reference sequence).

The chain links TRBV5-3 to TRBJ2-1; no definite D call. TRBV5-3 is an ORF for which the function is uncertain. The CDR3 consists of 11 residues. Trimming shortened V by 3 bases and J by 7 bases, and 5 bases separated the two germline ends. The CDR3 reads CARSSANEQFF. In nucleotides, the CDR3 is TGTGCCAGAAGCTCGGCGAATGAGCAGTTCTTC.

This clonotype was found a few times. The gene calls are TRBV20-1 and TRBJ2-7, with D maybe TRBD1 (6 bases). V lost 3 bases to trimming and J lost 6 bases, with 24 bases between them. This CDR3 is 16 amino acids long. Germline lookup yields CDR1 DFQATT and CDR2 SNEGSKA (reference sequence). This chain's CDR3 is CSARKPSGAPGREQYF. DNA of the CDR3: TGCAGTGCTAGGAAGCCCTCAGGGGCTCCGGGTCGCGAGCAGTACTTC.

In DNA form, the CDR3 reads TGTGCCAGCAGTTTGTTCGGGGGGGACACTGAAGCTTTCTTT. Its translation: CASSLFGGDTEAFF. J is TRBJ1-1 and V is TRBV28, with D possibly TRBD1 on 5 matching bases. V was trimmed by 3 bases and J by 3 bases, leaving 11 bases between them. CDR1 and CDR2 (germline): MDHEN, SYDVKM. This CDR3 has 14 residues.

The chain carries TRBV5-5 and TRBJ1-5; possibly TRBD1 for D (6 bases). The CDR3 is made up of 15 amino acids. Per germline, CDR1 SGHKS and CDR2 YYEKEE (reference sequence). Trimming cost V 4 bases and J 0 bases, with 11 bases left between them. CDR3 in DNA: TGTGCCAGCAGCCTGGACAGTTATAGCAATCAGCCCCAGCATTTT. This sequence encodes CASSLDSYSNQPQHF.